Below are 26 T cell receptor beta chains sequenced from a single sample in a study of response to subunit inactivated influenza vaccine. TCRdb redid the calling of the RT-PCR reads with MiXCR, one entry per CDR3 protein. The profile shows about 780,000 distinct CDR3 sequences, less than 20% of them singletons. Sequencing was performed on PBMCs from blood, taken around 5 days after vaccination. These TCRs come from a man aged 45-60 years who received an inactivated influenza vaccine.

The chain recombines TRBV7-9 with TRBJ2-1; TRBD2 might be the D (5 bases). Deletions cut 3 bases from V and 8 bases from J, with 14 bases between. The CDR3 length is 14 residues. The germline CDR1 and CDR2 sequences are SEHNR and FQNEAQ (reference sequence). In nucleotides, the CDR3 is TGTGCCAGCAGCTTCCGGAGAGGGAGCGATGAGCAGTTCTTC. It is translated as CASSFRRGSDEQFF.

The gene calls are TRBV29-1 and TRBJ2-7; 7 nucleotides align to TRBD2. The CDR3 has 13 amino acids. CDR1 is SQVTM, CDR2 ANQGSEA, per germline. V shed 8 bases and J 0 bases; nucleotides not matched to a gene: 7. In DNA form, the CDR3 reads TGCAGCTTCATGGCGGGGGACTCCTACGAGCAGTACTTC. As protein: CSFMAGDSYEQYF.

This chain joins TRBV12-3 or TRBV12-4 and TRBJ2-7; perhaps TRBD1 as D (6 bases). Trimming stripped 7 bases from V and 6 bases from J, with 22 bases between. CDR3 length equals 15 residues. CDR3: CASTLSSQGLFEQYF. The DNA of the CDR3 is TGTGCCAGCACTCTTTCTAGCCAGGGGTTGTTCGAGCAGTACTTC.

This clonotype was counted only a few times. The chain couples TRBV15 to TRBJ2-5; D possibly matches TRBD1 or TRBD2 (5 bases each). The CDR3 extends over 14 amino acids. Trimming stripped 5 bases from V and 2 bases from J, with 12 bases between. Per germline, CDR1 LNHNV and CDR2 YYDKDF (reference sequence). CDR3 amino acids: CATSGGRGQETQYF. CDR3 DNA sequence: TGTGCCACCAGCGGGGGACGGGGTCAAGAGACCCAGTACTTC.

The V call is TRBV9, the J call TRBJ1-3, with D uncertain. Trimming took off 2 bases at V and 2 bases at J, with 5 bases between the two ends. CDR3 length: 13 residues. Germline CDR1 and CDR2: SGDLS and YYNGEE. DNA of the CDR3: TGTGCCAGCAGCGTCGGTACTGGAAACACCATATATTTT. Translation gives CASSVGTGNTIYF.

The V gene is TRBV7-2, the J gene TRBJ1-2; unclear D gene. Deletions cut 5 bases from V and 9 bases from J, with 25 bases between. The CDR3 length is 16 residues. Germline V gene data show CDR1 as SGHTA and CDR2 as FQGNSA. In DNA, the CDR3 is TGTGCCAGCAGCCGATACCTAAACTACGGGCGAATGAGCTACACCTTC. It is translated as CASSRYLNYGRMSYTF.

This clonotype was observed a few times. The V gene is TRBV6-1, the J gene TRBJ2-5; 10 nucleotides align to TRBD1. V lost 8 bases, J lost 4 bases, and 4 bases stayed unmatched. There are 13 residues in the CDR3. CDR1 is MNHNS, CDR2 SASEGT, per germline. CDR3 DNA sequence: TGTGCCAGCGCGGACAGGGGGATAGAGACCCAGTACTTC. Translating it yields CASADRGIETQYF.

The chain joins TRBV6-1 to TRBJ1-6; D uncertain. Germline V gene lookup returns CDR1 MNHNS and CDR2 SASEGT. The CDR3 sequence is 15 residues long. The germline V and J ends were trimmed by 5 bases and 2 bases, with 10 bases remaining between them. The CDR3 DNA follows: TGTGCCAGCAGTCCCCCCGGGGCCTATAATTCACCCCTCCACTTT. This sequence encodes CASSPPGAYNSPLHF.

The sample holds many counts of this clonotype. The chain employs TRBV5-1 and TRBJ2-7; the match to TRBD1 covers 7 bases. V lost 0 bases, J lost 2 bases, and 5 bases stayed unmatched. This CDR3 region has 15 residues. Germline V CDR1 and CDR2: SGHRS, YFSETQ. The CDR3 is CASSLAPGQTYEQYF. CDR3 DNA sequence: TGCGCCAGCAGCTTGGCCCCGGGACAGACCTACGAGCAGTACTTC.

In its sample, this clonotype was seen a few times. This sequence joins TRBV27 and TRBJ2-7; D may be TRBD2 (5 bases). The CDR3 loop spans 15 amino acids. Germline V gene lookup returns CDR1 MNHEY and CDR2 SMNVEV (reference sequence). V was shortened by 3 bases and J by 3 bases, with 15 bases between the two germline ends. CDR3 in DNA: TGTGCCAGCAGTTTTCGCGTCGGACTTCTCTACGAGCAGTACTTC. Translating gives CASSFRVGLLYEQYF.

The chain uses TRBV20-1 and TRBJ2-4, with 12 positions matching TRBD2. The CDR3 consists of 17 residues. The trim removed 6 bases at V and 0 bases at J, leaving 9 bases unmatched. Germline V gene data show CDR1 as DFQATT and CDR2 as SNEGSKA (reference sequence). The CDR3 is CSAAGLAGPAAKNIQYF. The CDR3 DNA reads TGCAGTGCCGCAGGACTAGCGGGGCCGGCAGCCAAAAACATTCAGTACTTC.

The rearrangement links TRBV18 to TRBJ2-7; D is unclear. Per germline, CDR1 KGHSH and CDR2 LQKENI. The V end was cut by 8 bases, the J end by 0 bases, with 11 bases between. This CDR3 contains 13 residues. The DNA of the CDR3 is TGTGCCAGCCGCGCGGCCGACTCCTACGAGCAGTACTTC. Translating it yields CASRAADSYEQYF.

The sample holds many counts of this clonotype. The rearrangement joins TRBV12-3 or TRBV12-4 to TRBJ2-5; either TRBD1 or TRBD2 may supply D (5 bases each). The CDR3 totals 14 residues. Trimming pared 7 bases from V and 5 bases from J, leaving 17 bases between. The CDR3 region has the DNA TGTGCCAGCACGACCCCGGGGCCTCCGGAGACCCAGTACTTC. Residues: CASTTPGPPETQYF.

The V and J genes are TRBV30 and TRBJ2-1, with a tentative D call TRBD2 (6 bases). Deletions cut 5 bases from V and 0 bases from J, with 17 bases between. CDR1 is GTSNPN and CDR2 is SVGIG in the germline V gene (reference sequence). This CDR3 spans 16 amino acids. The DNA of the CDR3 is TGTGCCTGGGGTCGACCGGGACTCAACTCCTACAATGAGCAGTTCTTC. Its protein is CAWGRPGLNSYNEQFF.

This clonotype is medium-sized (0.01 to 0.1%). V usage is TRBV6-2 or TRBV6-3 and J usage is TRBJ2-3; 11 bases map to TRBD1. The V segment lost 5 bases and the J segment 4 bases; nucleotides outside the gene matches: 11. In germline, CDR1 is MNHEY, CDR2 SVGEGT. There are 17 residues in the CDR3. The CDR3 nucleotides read TGTGCCAGCAGTCCTACCACTCCGGGACAGGGGGCAGATACGCAGTATTTT. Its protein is CASSPTTPGQGADTQYF.

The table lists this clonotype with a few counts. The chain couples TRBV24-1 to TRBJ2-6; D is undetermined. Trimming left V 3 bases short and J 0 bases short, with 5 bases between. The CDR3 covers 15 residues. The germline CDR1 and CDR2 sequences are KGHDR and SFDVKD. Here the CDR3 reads CATSDTDSGANVLTF. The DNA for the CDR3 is TGTGCCACCAGTGATACGGACTCTGGGGCCAACGTCCTGACTTTC.

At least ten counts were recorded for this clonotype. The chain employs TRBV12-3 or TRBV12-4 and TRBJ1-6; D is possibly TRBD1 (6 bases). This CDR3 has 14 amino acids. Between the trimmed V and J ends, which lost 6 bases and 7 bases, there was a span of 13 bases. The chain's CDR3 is CASRPGQGNSPLHF. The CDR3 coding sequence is TGTGCCAGCAGACCCGGGCAGGGGAATTCACCCCTCCACTTT.

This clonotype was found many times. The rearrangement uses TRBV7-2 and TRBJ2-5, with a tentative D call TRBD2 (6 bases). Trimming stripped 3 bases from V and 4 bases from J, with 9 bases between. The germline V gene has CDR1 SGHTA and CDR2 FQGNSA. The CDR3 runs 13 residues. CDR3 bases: TGTGCCAGCAGCTTGGGACTTGTAGAGACCCAGTACTTC. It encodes CASSLGLVETQYF.

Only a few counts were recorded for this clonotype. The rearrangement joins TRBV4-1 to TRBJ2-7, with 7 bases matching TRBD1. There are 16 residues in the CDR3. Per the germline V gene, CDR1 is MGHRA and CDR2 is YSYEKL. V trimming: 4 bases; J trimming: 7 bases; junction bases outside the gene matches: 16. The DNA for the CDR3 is TGCGCCAGCAGCCCAGAAAGCAGGCGACAGGGTTCTGAGCAGTACTTC. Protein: CASSPESRRQGSEQYF.

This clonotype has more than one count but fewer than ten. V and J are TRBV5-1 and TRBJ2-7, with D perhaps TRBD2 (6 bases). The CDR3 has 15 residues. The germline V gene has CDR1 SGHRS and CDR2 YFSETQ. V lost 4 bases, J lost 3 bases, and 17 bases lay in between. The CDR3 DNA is TGCGCCAGCAGCGGGGGGAGTTCGGCCGTCTACGAGCAGTACTTC. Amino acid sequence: CASSGGSSAVYEQYF.

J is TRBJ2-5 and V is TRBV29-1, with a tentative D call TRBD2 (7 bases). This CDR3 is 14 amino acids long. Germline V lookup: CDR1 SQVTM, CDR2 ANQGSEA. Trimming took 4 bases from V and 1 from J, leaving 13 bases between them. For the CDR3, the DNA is TGCAGCGTTGCAAGGGGGGGGGTCCAAGAGACCCAGTACTTC. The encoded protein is CSVARGGVQETQYF.

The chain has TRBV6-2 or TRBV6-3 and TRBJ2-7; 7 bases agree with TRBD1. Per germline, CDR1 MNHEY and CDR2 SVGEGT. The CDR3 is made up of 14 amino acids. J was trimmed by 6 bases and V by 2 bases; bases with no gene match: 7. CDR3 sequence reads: CASSYRQGFAEQYF. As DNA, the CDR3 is TGTGCCAGCAGTTACCGACAGGGATTTGCCGAGCAGTACTTC.

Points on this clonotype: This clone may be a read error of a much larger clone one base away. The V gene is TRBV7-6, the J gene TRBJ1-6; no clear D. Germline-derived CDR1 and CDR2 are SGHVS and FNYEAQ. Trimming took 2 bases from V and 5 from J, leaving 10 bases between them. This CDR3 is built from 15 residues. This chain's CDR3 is CASSLREADNSPLHF. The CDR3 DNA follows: TGTGCCAGCAGCTTAAGAGAGGCGGATAATTCACCCCTCCACTTT.

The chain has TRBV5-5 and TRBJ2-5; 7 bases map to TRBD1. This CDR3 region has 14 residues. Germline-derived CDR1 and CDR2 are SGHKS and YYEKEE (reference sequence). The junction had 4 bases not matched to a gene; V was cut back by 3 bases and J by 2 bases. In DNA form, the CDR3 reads TGTGCCAGCAGCTCGGGACAGCATCAAGAGACCCAGTACTTC. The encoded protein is CASSSGQHQETQYF.

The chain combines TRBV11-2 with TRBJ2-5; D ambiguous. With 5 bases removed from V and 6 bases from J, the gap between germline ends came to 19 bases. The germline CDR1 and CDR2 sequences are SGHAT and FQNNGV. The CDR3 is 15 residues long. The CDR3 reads CASSQQPHRGKTQYF. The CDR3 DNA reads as TGTGCCAGCAGCCAACAACCACATCGTGGAAAGACCCAGTACTTC.

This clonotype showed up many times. This CDR3 reads CSARPTGAQPQHF. The CDR3 nucleotides are TGCAGTGCTAGACCGACAGGGGCCCAGCCCCAGCATTTT. The rearrangement links TRBV20-1 to TRBJ1-5, with 8 bases identical to TRBD1. CDR1 is DFQATT and CDR2 is SNEGSKA in the germline V gene (reference sequence). The CDR3 is 13 amino acids. V was clipped by 2 bases and J by 7 bases; unmatched bases: 4.